The clone carrying this T cell receptor beta chain was observed a single time. The antigen is not known. Germline V CDR1 and CDR2: MNHEY, SVGAGI. Trimming left V 8 bases short and J 0 bases short, with 16 bases between. This CDR3 has 15 amino acids. The source of the sample is a study of cytomegalovirus exposure and HLA in healthy donors. Study-level results: Listed as cytomegalovirus-associated were 150 or so TCR beta chains. A subsequent analysis found that TCR clusters from the first cohort also tended to co-occur in the approximately 130 validation repertoires, with about 93% of cluster scores above 0.

Measured with immunoSEQ multiplex PCR; TCRdb has only the in-frame clones, and not every one. The sample yields about 98,000 clones, roughly 84% seen once. The J gene is TRBJ1-1, the V gene TRBV6-5; D ambiguous. The sequencing sample was made of PBMCs. This clonotype was sampled from a man younger than 30 in good health and CMV-seropositive. CDR3 nucleotide sequence: TGTGCCAGCCGGGCAGAGACGGGGATGAACACTGAAGCTTTCTTT. Protein sequence: CASRAETGMNTEAFF.